The 30 T cell receptor beta chains reported below all come from one sample, sequenced in a study of CD8 T cells in ankylosing spondylitis. TCRdb recomputed calls from the 5' RACE reads with MiXCR, one row per CDR3 protein. The data hold 150,000 to 250,000 distinct CDR3 sequences, with 9.5% to 15% observed a single time. What was sequenced was blood, either unsorted or a sorted T cell fraction (not recorded which). Receptor source: a male donor with ankylosing spondylitis or in good health (not recorded which).

The chain carries TRBV5-5 and TRBJ2-7, with a possible D match to TRBD1 (5 bases). This CDR3 spans 14 amino acids. V gave up 4 bases and J gave up 6 bases, with 17 bases separating them. CDR1 and CDR2 (germline): SGHKS, YYEKEE (reference sequence). The CDR3 is CASSPGLAESEQYF. The CDR3 nucleotides are TGTGCCAGCAGCCCAGGGCTGGCTGAGAGCGAGCAGTACTTC.

This clonotype has more than one count but fewer than ten. The chain has TRBV4-1 and TRBJ2-7; TRBD1 aligns across 9 bases. Germline lookup yields CDR1 MGHRA and CDR2 YSYEKL. The CDR3 consists of 16 residues. V was clipped by 2 bases and J by 3 bases; unmatched bases: 8. The CDR3 protein is CASSQSPQGAGYEQYF. The CDR3 nucleotides are TGCGCCAGCAGCCAATCACCACAGGGGGCCGGCTACGAGCAGTACTTC.

This clonotype was seen repeatedly, ten times or more. The rearrangement links TRBV6-5 to TRBJ2-1; 12 nucleotides align to TRBD2. Germline V gene lookup returns CDR1 MNHEY and CDR2 SVGAGI. The CDR3 contains 19 residues. The V and J ends lost 0 bases and 0 bases, in that order; junction bases with no gene match: 6. CDR3 sequence (DNA): TGTGCCAGCAGTTACTCCACTAGCGGGAGGCCTAGCTCCTACAATGAGCAGTTCTTC. Translation gives CASSYSTSGRPSSYNEQFF.

This clonotype was seen a few times. The chain employs TRBV2 and TRBJ1-1, with 9 nucleotides matching TRBD1. The ends lost 8 bases at V and 3 bases at J; junction bases unmatched: 16. CDR1 SNHLY and CDR2 FYNNEI come from the germline V gene. CDR3 length: 17 residues. CDR3 bases: TGTGCCAGCCTTTCGGGGACAGGGTATCGCTTGCACACTGAAGCTTTCTTT. Translated: CASLSGTGYRLHTEAFF.

The chain couples TRBV27 to TRBJ2-1; TRBD2 matches 7 bases. Trimming removed 8 bases from V and 7 bases from J; junction bases left unmatched: 8. The CDR3 extends over 13 amino acids. CDR1 and CDR2 from the germline V gene are MNHEY and SMNVEV (reference sequence). CDR3 protein: CASAASGKNEQFF. CDR3 sequence (DNA): TGTGCCAGCGCCGCTAGCGGAAAGAATGAGCAGTTCTTC.

The chain carries TRBV5-1 and TRBJ2-1, with TRBD1 matching 7 bases. The V and J ends lost 0 bases and 7 bases, in that order; junction bases with no gene match: 16. Germline V lookup: CDR1 SGHRS, CDR2 YFSETQ. The length of the CDR3 is 18 residues. The CDR3 loop is CASSLGLRDSEGRNEQFF. The CDR3, as DNA: TGCGCCAGCAGCTTGGGCCTCCGGGACAGCGAAGGGAGAAATGAGCAGTTCTTC.

This clonotype was detected many times. The chain links TRBV12-3 or TRBV12-4 to TRBJ1-2; D is unresolved. Trimming took 4 bases from V and 5 from J, leaving 8 bases between them. This CDR3 has 12 amino acids. The CDR3 region is CASSWYRYGYTF. DNA of the CDR3: TGTGCCAGCAGTTGGTACCGTTATGGCTACACCTTC.

The chain links TRBV20-1 to TRBJ1-1; 9 bases map to TRBD1. The V segment lost 1 base and the J segment 4 bases; nucleotides outside the gene matches: 7. The CDR3 is made up of 15 amino acids. Per the germline V gene, CDR1 is DFQATT and CDR2 is SNEGSKA (reference sequence). CDR3 nucleotide sequence: TGCAGTGCTAGAGCTCTGGACAGGGGTGGCACTGAAGCTTTCTTT. This sequence encodes CSARALDRGGTEAFF.

This clonotype was seen only a few times. The rearrangement joins TRBV12-3 or TRBV12-4 to TRBJ2-7; D perhaps matches TRBD2 (6 bases). The CDR3 has 14 amino acids. V gave up 1 base and J gave up 4 bases, with 11 bases separating them. This CDR3 reads CASSLGGSGYEQYF. CDR3 sequence (DNA): TGTGCCAGCAGTTTAGGTGGTAGCGGATACGAGCAGTACTTC.

This clonotype was detected many times. CDR3 sequence: CASSLYTDTQYF. CDR3 nucleotide sequence: TGTGCCAGCAGTCTTTACACAGATACGCAGTATTTT. The chain uses TRBV12-3 or TRBV12-4 and TRBJ2-3; D call uncertain. Trimming took 5 bases from V and 2 from J, leaving 5 bases between them. The CDR3 is 12 amino acids.

The J gene is TRBJ1-3, the V gene TRBV30; D remains ambiguous. The germline gives CDR1 GTSNPN, CDR2 SVGIG (reference sequence). The CDR3 is made up of 11 amino acids. V gave up 4 bases and J gave up 2 bases, with 3 bases separating them. CDR3 region: CAWNPGNTIYF. Written as DNA, the CDR3 is TGTGCCTGGAACCCTGGAAACACCATATATTTT.

This sequence joins TRBV4-1 and TRBJ1-5; D remains ambiguous. This CDR3 has 14 residues. Trimming cost V 3 bases and J 2 bases, with 8 bases left between them. The germline CDR1 and CDR2 sequences are MGHRA and YSYEKL. CDR3 DNA: TGCGCCAGCAGCCAGGATAACGGCAATCAGCCCCAGCATTTT. Residues: CASSQDNGNQPQHF.

This clonotype has just a few counts. V gene TRBV5-1 combines with J gene TRBJ2-7; D gene ambiguous. The V and J ends lost 6 bases and 6 bases respectively, with 19 bases between them. Looked up from germline, CDR1 is SGHRS and CDR2 is YFSETQ. The CDR3 is 14 amino acids. DNA for the CDR3: TGCGCCAGCACCCCTTTTGGGCCGACTCTCGAGCAGTACTTC. Residues: CASTPFGPTLEQYF.

This clonotype came up many times. The chain couples TRBV5-6 to TRBJ2-1; D possibly uses TRBD1 or TRBD2 (6 bases each). The CDR3 consists of 18 residues. In germline, CDR1 is SGHDT, CDR2 YYEEEE. The V end lost 2 bases, the J end lost 2 bases, and 20 bases lay between the germline ends. The CDR3 bases are TGTGCCAGCAGCTTTGATGGGTCCTCGGGGGCCGCCTACAATGAGCAGTTCTTC. Its protein product is CASSFDGSSGAAYNEQFF. The variable domain in full, completed from reference TRBV5-6 and TRBJ2-1, reads DAGVTQSPTHLIKTRGQQVTLRCSPKSGHDTVSWYQQALGQGPQFIFQYYEEEERQRGNFPDRFSGHQFPNYSSELNVNALLLGDSALYLCASSFDGSSGAAYNEQFFGPGTRLTVL.

This clonotype was observed a few times. This chain links TRBV7-9 with TRBJ2-6, with D hard to call. V was clipped by 5 bases and J by 1 base, with 9 bases between them. The CDR3 loop spans 15 amino acids. The germline V gene has CDR1 SEHNR and CDR2 FQNEAQ (reference sequence). CDR3 sequence: CASSKGPSGANVLTF. CDR3 DNA sequence: TGTGCCAGCAGCAAGGGCCCGTCTGGGGCCAACGTCCTGACTTTC.

This clonotype has a handful of counts. The chain uses TRBV27 and TRBJ1-4; D perhaps matches TRBD1 (6 bases). The CDR3 is made up of 14 amino acids. V lost 4 bases and J 8 bases, leaving 14 bases between the germline ends. In germline, CDR1 is MNHEY, CDR2 SMNVEV (reference sequence). The CDR3 region is CASSWGRGGEKLFF. The CDR3 nucleotides are TGTGCCAGCAGTTGGGGCAGGGGAGGAGAAAAACTGTTTTTT.

This sequence joins TRBV27 and TRBJ2-7; D is ambiguous. V was pared by 4 bases and J by 0 bases, with 10 bases between. Germline lookup yields CDR1 MNHEY and CDR2 SMNVEV (reference sequence). The CDR3 covers 14 residues. The CDR3 coding sequence is TGTGCCAGCAGTTGGGCTCCCAGCTCCTACGAGCAGTACTTC. Its translation: CASSWAPSSYEQYF.

This clonotype was counted at least ten times. This chain joins TRBV12-3 or TRBV12-4 and TRBJ1-5; D remains ambiguous. CDR3 size: 15 residues. V lost 6 bases and J 0 bases, leaving 12 bases between the germline ends. DNA for the CDR3: TGTGCCAGCAGCACGGGCCCGTATAGCAATCAGCCCCAGCATTTT. Translation gives CASSTGPYSNQPQHF.

This clonotype came up a few times. The chain has TRBV20-1 and TRBJ2-7; 9 bases fit TRBD2. CDR3 length equals 16 residues. Germline V CDR1 and CDR2: DFQATT, SNEGSKA (reference sequence). Unmatched junction bases numbered 13, after V lost 6 bases and J lost 1 base. For the CDR3, the DNA is TGCAGTGCCCTCGCGCCTAGCGGGGTCTATTCCTACGAGCAGTACTTC. Protein sequence: CSALAPSGVYSYEQYF.

This clonotype was picked up a small number of times. This rearrangement joins TRBV7-9 to TRBJ2-7; D not resolved. Germline CDR1 is SEHNR and CDR2 is FQNEAQ (reference sequence). The CDR3 has 14 amino acids. Trimming stripped 5 bases from V and 0 bases from J, with 11 bases between. The CDR3 region is CASSGPGLSYEQYF. The DNA of the CDR3 is TGTGCCAGCAGCGGGCCCGGGCTCTCCTACGAGCAGTACTTC. Drawing the rest from reference TRBV7-9 and TRBJ2-7, the complete variable domain is DTGVSQNPRHKITKRGQNVTFRCDPISEHNRLYWYRQTLGQGPEFLTYFQNEAQLEKSRLLSDRFSAERPKGSFSTLEIQRTEQGDSAMYLCASSGPGLSYEQYFGPGTRLTVT.

Concerning this clonotype: A much bigger clone sits one base away, suggesting this may be a read error. J is TRBJ2-1 and V is TRBV29-1, with a tentative D call TRBD2 (7 bases). The CDR3 runs 16 residues. Deletions cut 4 bases from V and 5 bases from J, with 21 bases between. Germline CDR1 SQVTM, CDR2 ANQGSEA. CDR3 loop: CSVVEGVGLADNEQFF. The DNA of the CDR3 is TGCAGCGTTGTAGAGGGGGTAGGGCTAGCGGACAATGAGCAGTTCTTC.

This clonotype was recorded a few times. V and J are TRBV15 and TRBJ2-3; D perhaps matches TRBD1 (5 bases). V was cut by 6 bases and J by 0 bases, with 7 bases left in between. The CDR3 runs 13 residues. CDR1 LNHNV and CDR2 YYDKDF come from the germline V gene (reference sequence). CDR3 region: CATSGHSTDTQYF. In DNA, the CDR3 is TGTGCCACCAGTGGACACAGCACAGATACGCAGTATTTT.

This chain joins TRBV24-1 and TRBJ2-1; D call uncertain. The CDR3 consists of 15 residues. The V end was cut by 4 bases, the J end by 6 bases, with 15 bases between. CDR1 is KGHDR, CDR2 SFDVKD, per germline. The CDR3 here is CATSEAGPPSNEQFF. CDR3 DNA sequence: TGTGCCACCAGTGAGGCCGGGCCGCCCTCCAATGAGCAGTTCTTC.

This clonotype was observed a few times. The rearrangement joins TRBV25-1 to TRBJ2-1; D call uncertain. This CDR3 is 16 amino acids long. Trimming took off 8 bases at V and 0 bases at J, with 17 bases between the two ends. Germline CDR1 MGHDK, CDR2 SYGVNS. The CDR3 nucleotides are TGTGCCAGCTCCCCCACGGCGGCCAGCTCCTACAATGAGCAGTTCTTC. Amino acids: CASSPTAASSYNEQFF.

This clonotype was found many times. The gene calls are TRBV12-3 or TRBV12-4 and TRBJ2-4; TRBD1 or TRBD2 may be the D gene (6 bases each). V lost 7 bases to trimming and J lost 3 bases, with 19 bases between them. The CDR3 extends over 16 amino acids. CDR3 protein: CASTLQGGTLKNIQYF. The CDR3 DNA reads as TGTGCCAGCACCTTACAGGGCGGGACCCTCAAAAACATTCAGTACTTC.

The chain carries TRBV5-1 and TRBJ2-1; D tentatively reads TRBD1 or TRBD2 (6 bases each). V dropped 7 bases and J dropped 5 bases, with 19 bases sitting between them. Germline CDR1 reads SGHRS; CDR2 reads YFSETQ. This CDR3 is 15 amino acids long. The CDR3 region is CASRPGAGVDNEQFF. CDR3 DNA: TGCGCCAGCCGCCCGGGGGCCGGGGTCGACAATGAGCAGTTCTTC.

This clonotype was detected only a few times. V is TRBV4-1 and J is TRBJ2-4; 8 nucleotides line up with TRBD2. This CDR3 spans 15 amino acids. The germline CDR1 and CDR2 sequences are MGHRA and YSYEKL. V gave up 1 base and J gave up 5 bases; unmatched junction bases: 4. Here the CDR3 reads CASSQAGGAENIQYF. DNA for the CDR3: TGCGCCAGCAGCCAAGCGGGGGGGGCTGAAAACATTCAGTACTTC.

The chain carries TRBV6-5 and TRBJ2-3, with no clear D. From germline, CDR1 is MNHEY and CDR2 SVGAGI. CDR3 length: 14 residues. With 1 base removed from V and 8 bases from J, the gap between germline ends came to 13 bases. The CDR3 coding sequence is TGTGCCAGCAGTTACTTTTCGGATCCCGGTACGCAGTATTTT. Its protein product is CASSYFSDPGTQYF.

The gene calls are TRBV2 and TRBJ2-7, with D possibly being TRBD1 (5 bases). This CDR3 is 14 amino acids long. V gave up 9 bases and J gave up 0 bases, with 15 bases separating them. Germline V gives CDR1 SNHLY, CDR2 FYNNEI. The CDR3, as DNA: TGTGCCAGTCACCTAACAGGAGCCTCCTACGAGCAGTACTTC. Its protein product is CASHLTGASYEQYF.

There are a few counts of this clonotype. The rearrangement joins TRBV21-1 to TRBJ1-2; the table gives TRBD1 as D, unverified against the DNA. TRBV21-1 is a documented pseudogene. This CDR3 has 13 amino acids. In DNA form, the CDR3 reads TGTGCCAGCAGCTCTCCCGGGACAACTGGCTACACCTTC. It specifies CASSSPGTTGYTF.